This entry lists 14 T cell receptor beta chains sequenced from one sample in a study of T-cell reconstitution after alpha-beta-depleted transplantation in children (dated by TCRdb to the mid-2010s). Library preparation used PCR. The run used an Illumina HiSeq 2500. TCR library preparation used molecular barcoding, with unique molecular identifiers applied to normalize quantification of the TCRbeta repertoire. TCRdb's own reprocessing of the public reads used fastp at Q25 and MiXCR and kept productive beta chains. Each CDR3 protein gets just one entry, which takes the most common genes and DNA from the rows behind it. The sample data list roughly 300,000 distinct CDR3 sequences, and about a tenth of these were observed just once. The biggest ten clones account for 2% to 3% of the sample. The input for sequencing was PBMCs from the stem cell graft donor, taken from the stem cell graft. These receptors came from a human donor who donated a stem cell graft to a child with acute lymphoblastic leukemia.

The J gene is TRBJ2-1, the V gene TRBV14; tentative D call: TRBD2 (6 bases). The CDR3 has 15 amino acids. V was trimmed by 2 bases and J by 0 bases, leaving 8 bases between them. In germline, CDR1 is SGHDN, CDR2 FVKESK. CDR3 protein: CASSQLGGSYNEQFF. DNA for the CDR3: TGTGCCAGCAGCCAACTGGGGGGCTCCTACAATGAGCAGTTCTTC.

This clonotype was counted at least ten times. J is TRBJ2-7 and V is TRBV5-1; D unresolved. The CDR3 length is 13 residues. The germline CDR1 and CDR2 sequences are SGHRS and YFSETQ. Trimming pared 4 bases from V and 2 bases from J, leaving 10 bases between. Written as DNA, the CDR3 is TGCGCCAGCAGCCGGCCGGATACCTACGAGCAGTACTTC. Translating it yields CASSRPDTYEQYF.

This clonotype was observed a handful of times. This sequence joins TRBV7-2 and TRBJ2-1, with 11 bases that match TRBD2. With V trimmed by 3 bases and J by 4 bases, 8 bases remained unmatched. Germline V gene data show CDR1 as SGHTA and CDR2 as FQGNSA. The CDR3 totals 17 residues. The CDR3 region has the DNA TGTGCCAGCAGCTTTTATGGACTAGCGGGCGCGTACAATGAGCAGTTCTTC. Translating it yields CASSFYGLAGAYNEQFF.

This clonotype was counted many times. The chain has TRBV20-1 and TRBJ2-7; 11 nucleotides match TRBD2. J gave up 3 bases and V 1 base, and 8 bases lay outside the gene matches. CDR3 length equals 16 residues. CDR1 DFQATT and CDR2 SNEGSKA come from the germline V gene (reference sequence). CDR3 nucleotide sequence: TGCAGTGCTAGAGTGGCTAGCGGGAGGATTGTCTACGAGCAGTACTTC. Its translation is CSARVASGRIVYEQYF.

This sequence joins TRBV4-2 and TRBJ2-2, with TRBD2 as a possible D gene (5 bases). Germline V CDR1 and CDR2: LGHNA, YNFKEQ. Trimming pared 2 bases from V and 4 bases from J, leaving 17 bases between. This CDR3 region has 17 residues. The CDR3 protein is CASSQYELVAGTGELFF. CDR3 nucleotides: TGTGCCAGCAGCCAATATGAACTGGTGGCGGGCACCGGGGAGCTGTTTTTT.

This chain joins TRBV7-9 and TRBJ2-2; the D is unclear. The germline V and J ends were trimmed by 3 bases and 0 bases, with 8 bases remaining between them. CDR1 and CDR2 from the germline V gene are SEHNR and FQNEAQ (reference sequence). The CDR3 is made up of 15 amino acids. For the CDR3, the DNA is TGTGCCAGCAGCTTGGGGTTTGCGAACACCGGGGAGCTGTTTTTT. It yields the protein CASSLGFANTGELFF.

This clonotype was picked up a small number of times. This chain uses TRBV28 with TRBJ2-5; 12 nucleotides match TRBD2. Losses at the gene ends were 1 base for V and 3 bases for J; bases not matched to a gene: 3. The CDR3 contains 16 residues. The germline CDR1 and CDR2 sequences are MDHEN and SYDVKM. The DNA of the CDR3 is TGTGCCAGCAGTTTATCGACTAGCGGGAGTAAAGAGACCCAGTACTTC. It yields the protein CASSLSTSGSKETQYF.

The V and J genes are TRBV7-2 and TRBJ1-2; 7 bases agree with TRBD1. The germline CDR1 and CDR2 sequences are SGHTA and FQGNSA. The CDR3 spans 15 residues. Trimming at V came to 5 bases and at J to 1 base, leaving 7 bases not matched to a gene. CDR3 in DNA: TGTGCCAGCAGCCTCCGACAGGGTTATAACTATGGCTACACCTTC. It codes for CASSLRQGYNYGYTF.

This clonotype was observed a few times. This chain uses TRBV10-2 with TRBJ2-7, with TRBD2 identical over 8 bases. The CDR3 loop spans 15 amino acids. Trimming took 6 bases from V and 0 from J; bases not matched to a gene: 7. Germline CDR1 is WSHSY and CDR2 is SAAADI. CDR3 sequence: CASRDPAGDSYEQYF. DNA for the CDR3: TGCGCCAGCAGAGACCCAGCGGGAGACTCCTACGAGCAGTACTTC.

V is TRBV7-2 and J is TRBJ2-7; 10 nucleotides line up with TRBD1. This CDR3 is 15 amino acids long. The germline V gene encodes CDR1 SGHTA and CDR2 FQGNSA. The V segment lost 3 bases and the J segment 4 bases; nucleotides outside the gene matches: 6. The CDR3 here is CASSFPPGQGYEQYF. As DNA, the CDR3 is TGTGCCAGCAGCTTTCCCCCGGGACAGGGGTACGAGCAGTACTTC.

There are a few counts of this clonotype. J is TRBJ2-2 and V is TRBV10-3; no clear D gene. The CDR3 runs to 14 residues. Trimming stripped 11 bases from V and 6 bases from J, with 19 bases between. CDR1 and CDR2 (germline): ENHRY, SYGVKD. The CDR3 loop reads CASTGDPSSGELFF. In DNA, the CDR3 is TGTGCCTCGACCGGCGACCCTTCATCCGGGGAGCTGTTTTTT.

This clonotype came up a few times. The chain's CDR3 is CASSLVQKNIQYF. DNA of the CDR3: TGTGCCAGCAGCCTGGTCCAAAAAAACATTCAGTACTTC. J is TRBJ2-4 and V is TRBV7-2, with no clear D. The V and J ends lost 5 bases and 4 bases respectively, with 9 bases between them. Germline V gives CDR1 SGHTA, CDR2 FQGNSA. The CDR3 totals 13 residues.

This clonotype appeared a few times. One junction end disagrees with the germline gene, perhaps due to a read error. V and J are TRBV2 and TRBJ1-3; D gene uncertain. CDR1 is SNHLY, CDR2 FYNNEI, per germline. CDR3 length equals 16 residues. The CDR3 DNA follows: TGTGCCAGCAGTGAATCTCTGATTCGCTCTGGAAACACCATATACTTT. The encoded protein is CASSESLIRSGNTIYF.

This clonotype was detected only a few times. V and J are TRBV28 and TRBJ2-1, with D perhaps being TRBD1 or TRBD2 (6 bases each). This CDR3 spans 14 amino acids. The germline V gene encodes CDR1 MDHEN and CDR2 SYDVKM. Trimming cost V 8 bases and J 9 bases, with 20 bases left between them. The CDR3 DNA follows: TGTGCCAGCTCTTACAGGGCGGGATCTGGTGAGCAGTTCTTC. Protein sequence: CASSYRAGSGEQFF.